This TCR beta chain comes out of a study of blood T cell repertoires in COVID-19. Study summary: Sites in the United States, Italy and Spain provided acute and convalescent COVID-19 samples. T cells, B-cell-depleted T cells, or PBMCs provided the cDNA or gDNA that served as material.

Study processing details: By means of reference gene primer amplification, nucleated cell counts were estimated. This table comes from immunoSEQ multiplex PCR, and its TCRdb copy is limited to in-frame clones, with some not included. That table supplies the V and J calls and clone size; D and trimming were determined from the DNA. The sample holds 35,000 or so clones; around 84% are singletons and the top ten take 62%. Sequenced input: peripheral blood. The sequence derives from a man aged 65 to 85 with acute or convalescent COVID-19.

CDR3 bases: TGTGCCAGCAGCCTAGGCCGGGACAGGGTCGGAGAGACCCAGTACTTC. Amino acids: CASSLGRDRVGETQYF. The chain recombines TRBV11-3 with TRBJ2-5; 9 bases are a match to TRBD1. Germline CDR1 SGHNT, CDR2 YENEEA. CDR3 length: 16 residues. Germline trimming cut 5 bases from V and 4 bases from J; bases unmatched to any gene: 11.